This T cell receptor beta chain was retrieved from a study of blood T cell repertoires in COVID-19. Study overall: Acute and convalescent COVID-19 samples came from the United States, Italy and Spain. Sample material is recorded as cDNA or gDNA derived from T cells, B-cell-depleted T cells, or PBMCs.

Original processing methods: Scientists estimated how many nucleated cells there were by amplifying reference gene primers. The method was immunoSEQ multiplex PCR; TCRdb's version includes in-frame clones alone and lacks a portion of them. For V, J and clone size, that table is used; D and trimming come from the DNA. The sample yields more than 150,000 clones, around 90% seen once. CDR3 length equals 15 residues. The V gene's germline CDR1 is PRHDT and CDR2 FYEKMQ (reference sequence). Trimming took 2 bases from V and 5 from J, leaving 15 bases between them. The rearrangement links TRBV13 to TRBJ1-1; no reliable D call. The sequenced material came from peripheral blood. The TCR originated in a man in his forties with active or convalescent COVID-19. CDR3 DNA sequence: TGTGCCAGCAGCTTAAGGAGACGAGGAGGGACTGAAGCTTTCTTT. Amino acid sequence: CASSLRRRGGTEAFF.